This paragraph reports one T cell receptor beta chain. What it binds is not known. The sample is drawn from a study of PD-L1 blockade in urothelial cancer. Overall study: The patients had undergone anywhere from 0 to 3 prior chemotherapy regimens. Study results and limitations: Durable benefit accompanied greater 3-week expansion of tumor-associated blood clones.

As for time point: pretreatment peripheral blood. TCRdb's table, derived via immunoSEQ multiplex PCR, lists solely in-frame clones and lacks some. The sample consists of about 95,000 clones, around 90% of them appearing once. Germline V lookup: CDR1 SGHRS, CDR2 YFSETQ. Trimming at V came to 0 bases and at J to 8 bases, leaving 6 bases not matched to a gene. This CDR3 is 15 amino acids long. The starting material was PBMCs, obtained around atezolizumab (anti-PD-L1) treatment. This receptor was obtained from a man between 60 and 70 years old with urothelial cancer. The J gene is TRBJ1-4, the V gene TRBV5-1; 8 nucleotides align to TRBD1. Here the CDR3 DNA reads TGCGCCAGCAGCTTGGAGGGACAGGCGGACGAAAAACTGTTTTTT. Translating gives CASSLEGQADEKLFF.